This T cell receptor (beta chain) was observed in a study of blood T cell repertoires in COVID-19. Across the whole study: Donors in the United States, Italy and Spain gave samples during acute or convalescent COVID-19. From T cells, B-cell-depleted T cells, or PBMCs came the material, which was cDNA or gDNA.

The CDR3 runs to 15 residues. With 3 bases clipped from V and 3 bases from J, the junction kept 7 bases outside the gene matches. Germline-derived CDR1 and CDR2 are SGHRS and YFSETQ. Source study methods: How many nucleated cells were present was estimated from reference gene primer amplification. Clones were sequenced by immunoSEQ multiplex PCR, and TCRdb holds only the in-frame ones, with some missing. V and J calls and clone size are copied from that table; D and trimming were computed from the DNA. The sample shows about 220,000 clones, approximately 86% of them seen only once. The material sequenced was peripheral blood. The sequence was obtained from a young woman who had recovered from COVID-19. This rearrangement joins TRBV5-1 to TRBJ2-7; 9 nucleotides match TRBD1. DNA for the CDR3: TGCGCCAGCAGCTCCGGGACAGGGTACAGCTACGAGCAGTACTTC. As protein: CASSSGTGYSYEQYF.